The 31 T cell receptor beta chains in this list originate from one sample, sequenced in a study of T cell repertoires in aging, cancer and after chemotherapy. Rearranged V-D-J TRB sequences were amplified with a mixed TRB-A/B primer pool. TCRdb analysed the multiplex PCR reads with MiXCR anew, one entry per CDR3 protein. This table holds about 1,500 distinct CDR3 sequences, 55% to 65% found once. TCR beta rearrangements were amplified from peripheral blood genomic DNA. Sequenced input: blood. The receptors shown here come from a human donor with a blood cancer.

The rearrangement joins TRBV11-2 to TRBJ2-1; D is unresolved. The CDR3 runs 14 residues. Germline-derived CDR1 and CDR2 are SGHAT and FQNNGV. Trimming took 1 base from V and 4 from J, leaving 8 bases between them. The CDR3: CASSLAMAYNEQFF. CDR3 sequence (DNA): TGTGCCAGCAGCTTAGCGATGGCTTACAATGAGCAGTTCTTC.

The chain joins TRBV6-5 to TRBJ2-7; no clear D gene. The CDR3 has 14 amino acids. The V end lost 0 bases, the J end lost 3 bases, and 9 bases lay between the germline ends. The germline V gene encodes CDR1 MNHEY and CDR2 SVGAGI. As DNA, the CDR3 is TGTGCCAGCAGTTACTCCCGGGTACACTACGAGCAGTACTTC. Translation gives CASSYSRVHYEQYF.

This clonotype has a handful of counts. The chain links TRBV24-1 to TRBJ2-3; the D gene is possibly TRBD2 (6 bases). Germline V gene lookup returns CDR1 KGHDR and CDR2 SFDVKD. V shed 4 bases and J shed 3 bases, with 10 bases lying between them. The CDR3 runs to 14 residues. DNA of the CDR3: TGTGCCACCAGTGACCCAGGGACTACAGATACGCAGTATTTT. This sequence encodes CATSDPGTTDTQYF.

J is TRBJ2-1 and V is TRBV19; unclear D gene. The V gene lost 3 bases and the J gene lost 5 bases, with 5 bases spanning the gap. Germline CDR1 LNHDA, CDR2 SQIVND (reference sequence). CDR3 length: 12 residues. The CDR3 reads CASSISDNEQFF. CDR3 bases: TGTGCCAGTAGTATTTCGGACAATGAGCAGTTCTTC.

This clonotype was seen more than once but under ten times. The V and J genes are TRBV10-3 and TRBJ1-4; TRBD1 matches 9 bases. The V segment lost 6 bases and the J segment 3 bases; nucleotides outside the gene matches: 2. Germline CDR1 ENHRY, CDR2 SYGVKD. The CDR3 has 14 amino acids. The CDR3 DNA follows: TGTGCCATCAGGGGACAGGGACCTAATGAAAAACTGTTTTTT. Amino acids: CAIRGQGPNEKLFF.

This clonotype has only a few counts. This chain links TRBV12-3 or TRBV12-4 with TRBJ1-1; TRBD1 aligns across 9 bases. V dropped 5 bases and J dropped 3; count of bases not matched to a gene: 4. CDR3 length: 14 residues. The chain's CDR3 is CASSADRGDTEAFF. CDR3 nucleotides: TGTGCCAGCAGTGCCGACAGGGGGGACACTGAAGCTTTCTTT.

The CDR3 here is CASSSQPHTGGTEAFF. CDR3 in DNA: TGTGCCAGCAGCTCGCAGCCGCACACGGGGGGGACTGAAGCTTTCTTT. The V and J genes are TRBV7-6 and TRBJ1-1; D perhaps matches TRBD1 (5 bases). V lost 4 bases and J 5 bases, leaving 20 bases between the germline ends. Germline-derived CDR1 and CDR2 are SGHVS and FNYEAQ. This CDR3 is built from 16 residues. The whole variable domain, remainder taken from reference TRBV7-6 and TRBJ1-1, is GAGVSQSPRYKVTKRGQDVALRCDPISGHVSLYWYRQALGQGPEFLTYFNYEAQQDKSGLPNDRFSAERPEGSISTLTIQRTEQRDSAMYRCASSSQPHTGGTEAFFGQGTRLTVV.

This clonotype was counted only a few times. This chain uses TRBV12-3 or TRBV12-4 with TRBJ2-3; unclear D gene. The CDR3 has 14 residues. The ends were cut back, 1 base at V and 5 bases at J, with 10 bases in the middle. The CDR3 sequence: CASSLERLGDTQYF. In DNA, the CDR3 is TGTGCCAGCAGTTTAGAACGTCTGGGAGATACGCAGTATTTT.

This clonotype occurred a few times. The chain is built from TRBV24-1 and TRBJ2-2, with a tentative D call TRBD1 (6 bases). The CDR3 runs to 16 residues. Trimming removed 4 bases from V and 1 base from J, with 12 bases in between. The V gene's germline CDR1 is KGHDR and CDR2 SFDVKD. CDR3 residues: CATSESGTQNTGELFF. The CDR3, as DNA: TGTGCCACCAGTGAGTCCGGGACACAGAACACCGGGGAGCTGTTTTTT.

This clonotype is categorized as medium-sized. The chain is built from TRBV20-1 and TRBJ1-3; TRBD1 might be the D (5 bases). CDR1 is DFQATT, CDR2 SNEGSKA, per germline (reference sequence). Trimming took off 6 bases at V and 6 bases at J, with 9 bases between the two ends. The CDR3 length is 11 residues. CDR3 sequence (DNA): TGCAGTGCGGGGGAGGAAAACACCATATATTTT. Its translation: CSAGEENTIYF.

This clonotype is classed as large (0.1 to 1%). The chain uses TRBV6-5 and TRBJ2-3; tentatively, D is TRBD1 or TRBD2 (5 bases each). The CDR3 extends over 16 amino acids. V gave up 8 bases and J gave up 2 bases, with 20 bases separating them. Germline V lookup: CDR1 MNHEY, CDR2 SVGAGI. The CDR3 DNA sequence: TGTGCCAGCCGAGGGGTAGGGCGCCCTTACACAGATACGCAGTATTTT. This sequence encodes CASRGVGRPYTDTQYF.

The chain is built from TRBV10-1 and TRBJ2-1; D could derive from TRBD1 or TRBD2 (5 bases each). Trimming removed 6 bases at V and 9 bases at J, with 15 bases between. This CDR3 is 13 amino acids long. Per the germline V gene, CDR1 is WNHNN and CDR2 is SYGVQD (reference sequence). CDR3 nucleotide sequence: TGCGCCAGCAGACCCGCGGGTGGGGGTGAGCAGTTCTTC. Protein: CASRPAGGGEQFF.

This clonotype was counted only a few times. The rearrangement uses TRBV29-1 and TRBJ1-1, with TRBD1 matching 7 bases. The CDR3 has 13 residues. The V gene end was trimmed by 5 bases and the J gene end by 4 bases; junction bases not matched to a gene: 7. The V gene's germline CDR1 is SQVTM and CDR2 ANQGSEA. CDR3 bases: TGCAGCGTTCAGACAGGGCAGGGCACTGAAGCTTTCTTT. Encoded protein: CSVQTGQGTEAFF.

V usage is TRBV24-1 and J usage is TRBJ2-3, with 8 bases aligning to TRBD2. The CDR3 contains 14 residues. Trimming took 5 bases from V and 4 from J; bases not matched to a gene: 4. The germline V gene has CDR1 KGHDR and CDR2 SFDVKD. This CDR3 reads CATSVGGGPDTQYF. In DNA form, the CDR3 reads TGTGCCACCAGTGTCGGCGGGGGGCCAGATACGCAGTATTTT.

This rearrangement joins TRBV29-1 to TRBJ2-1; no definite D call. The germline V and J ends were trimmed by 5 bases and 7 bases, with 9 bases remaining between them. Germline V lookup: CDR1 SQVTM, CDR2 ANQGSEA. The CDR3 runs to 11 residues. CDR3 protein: CSVHWGNEQFF. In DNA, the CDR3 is TGCAGCGTTCATTGGGGTAATGAGCAGTTCTTC.

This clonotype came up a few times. The CDR3 loop reads CASSLRYPPSGTPGDTQYF. CDR3 in DNA: TGTGCCAGCAGTTTACGATACCCCCCCTCCGGGACACCCGGAGATACGCAGTATTTT. The V gene is TRBV12-3 or TRBV12-4, the J gene TRBJ2-3, with D perhaps matching TRBD1 (6 bases). The CDR3 loop spans 19 amino acids. The V end was cut by 2 bases, the J end by 5 bases, with 26 bases between.

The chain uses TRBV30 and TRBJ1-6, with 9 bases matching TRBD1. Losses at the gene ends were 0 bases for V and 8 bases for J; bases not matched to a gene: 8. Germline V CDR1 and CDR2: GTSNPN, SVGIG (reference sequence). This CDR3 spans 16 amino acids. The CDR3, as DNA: TGTGCCTGGAGTGTACACTCGGGGACAGGGTATTCACCCCTCCACTTT. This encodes CAWSVHSGTGYSPLHF.

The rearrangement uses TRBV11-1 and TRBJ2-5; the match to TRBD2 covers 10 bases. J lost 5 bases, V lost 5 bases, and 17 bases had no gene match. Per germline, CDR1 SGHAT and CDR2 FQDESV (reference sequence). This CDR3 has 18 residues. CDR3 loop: CASSRSSTPSGSGETQYF. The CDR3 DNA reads TGTGCCAGCAGCCGATCCTCCACACCTAGCGGGAGTGGTGAGACCCAGTACTTC.

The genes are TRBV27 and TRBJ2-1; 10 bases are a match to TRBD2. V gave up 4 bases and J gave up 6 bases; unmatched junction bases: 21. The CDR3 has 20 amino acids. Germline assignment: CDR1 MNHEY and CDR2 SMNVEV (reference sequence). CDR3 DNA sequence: TGTGCCAGCAGTTCTACGGAGTTTGGGTTCCTAGCGGGAGAGAGCAATGAGCAGTTCTTC. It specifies CASSSTEFGFLAGESNEQFF.

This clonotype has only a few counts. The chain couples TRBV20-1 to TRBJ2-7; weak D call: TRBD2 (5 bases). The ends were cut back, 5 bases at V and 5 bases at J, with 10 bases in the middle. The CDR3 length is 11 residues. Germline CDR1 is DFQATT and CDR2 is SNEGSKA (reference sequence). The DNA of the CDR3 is TGCAGTGCTCCGGGATCCCACGAGCAGTACTTC. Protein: CSAPGSHEQYF.

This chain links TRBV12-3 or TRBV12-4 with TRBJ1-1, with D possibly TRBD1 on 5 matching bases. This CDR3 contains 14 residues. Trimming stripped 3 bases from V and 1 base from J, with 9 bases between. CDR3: CASSFGQGNTEAFF. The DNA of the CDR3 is TGTGCCAGCAGTTTTGGGCAGGGGAACACTGAAGCTTTCTTT.

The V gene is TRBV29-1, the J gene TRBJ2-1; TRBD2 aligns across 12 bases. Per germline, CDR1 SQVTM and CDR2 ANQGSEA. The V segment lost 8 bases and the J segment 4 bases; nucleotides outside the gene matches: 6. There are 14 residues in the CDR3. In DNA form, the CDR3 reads TGCAGCTCCCGACTAGCGGGAGAATACAATGAGCAGTTCTTC. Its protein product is CSSRLAGEYNEQFF.

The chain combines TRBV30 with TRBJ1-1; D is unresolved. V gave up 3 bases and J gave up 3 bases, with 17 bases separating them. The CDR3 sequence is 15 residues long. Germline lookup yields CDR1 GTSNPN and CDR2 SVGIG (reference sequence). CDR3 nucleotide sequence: TGTGCCTGGAGGCACGGGAGGGTGACTGACACTGAAGCTTTCTTT. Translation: CAWRHGRVTDTEAFF.

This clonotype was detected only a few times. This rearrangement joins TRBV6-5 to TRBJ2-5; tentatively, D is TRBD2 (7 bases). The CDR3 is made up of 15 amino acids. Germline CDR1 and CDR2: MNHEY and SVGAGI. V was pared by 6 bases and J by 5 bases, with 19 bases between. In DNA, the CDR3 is TGTGCCAGCAGCCCCCCCGCGGGGGCAGGGGAGACCCAGTACTTC. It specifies CASSPPAGAGETQYF.

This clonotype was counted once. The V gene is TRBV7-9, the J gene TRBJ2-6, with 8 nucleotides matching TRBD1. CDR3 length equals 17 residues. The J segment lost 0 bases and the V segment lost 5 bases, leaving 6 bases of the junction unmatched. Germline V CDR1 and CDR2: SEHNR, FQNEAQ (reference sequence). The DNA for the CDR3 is TGTGCCAGCAGCGCCGGGACAGGCCTCTCTGGGGCCAACGTCCTGACTTTC. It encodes CASSAGTGLSGANVLTF.

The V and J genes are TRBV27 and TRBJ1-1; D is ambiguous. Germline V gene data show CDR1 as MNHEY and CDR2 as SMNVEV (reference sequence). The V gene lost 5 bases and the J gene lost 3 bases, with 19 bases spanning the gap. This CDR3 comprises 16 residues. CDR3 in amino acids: CASSAHGRLRDTEAFF. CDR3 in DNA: TGTGCCAGCAGTGCTCACGGACGACTCCGGGACACTGAAGCTTTCTTT.

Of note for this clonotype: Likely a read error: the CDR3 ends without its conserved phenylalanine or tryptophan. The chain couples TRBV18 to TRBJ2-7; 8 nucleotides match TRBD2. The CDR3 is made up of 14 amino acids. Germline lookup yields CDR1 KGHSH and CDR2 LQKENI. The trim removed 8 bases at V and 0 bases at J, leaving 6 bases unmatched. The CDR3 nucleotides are TGTGCCAGCGCCCCTGGGACTAGCTCCTACGAGCAGTACTTA. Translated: CASAPGTSSYEQYL.

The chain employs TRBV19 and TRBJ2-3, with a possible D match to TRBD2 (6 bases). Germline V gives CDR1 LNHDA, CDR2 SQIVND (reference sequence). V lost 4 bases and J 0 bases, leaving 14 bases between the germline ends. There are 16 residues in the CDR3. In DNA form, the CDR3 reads TGTGCCAGTAGTACTCTCGGGAGCGCTAGCACAGATACGCAGTATTTT. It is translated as CASSTLGSASTDTQYF.

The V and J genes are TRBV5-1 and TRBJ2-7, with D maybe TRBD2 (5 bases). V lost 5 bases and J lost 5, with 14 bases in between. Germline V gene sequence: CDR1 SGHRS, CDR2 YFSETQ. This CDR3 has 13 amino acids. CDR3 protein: CASRIGSWNEQYF. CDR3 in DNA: TGCGCCAGCAGGATAGGGAGTTGGAACGAGCAGTACTTC.

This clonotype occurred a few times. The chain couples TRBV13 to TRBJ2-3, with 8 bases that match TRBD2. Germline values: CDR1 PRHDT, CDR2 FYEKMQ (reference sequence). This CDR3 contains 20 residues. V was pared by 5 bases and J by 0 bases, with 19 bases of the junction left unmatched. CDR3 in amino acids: CASSPHLVVAGLASTDTQYF. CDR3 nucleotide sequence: TGTGCCAGCAGCCCCCACCTGGTTGTAGCGGGATTAGCTAGCACAGATACGCAGTATTTT. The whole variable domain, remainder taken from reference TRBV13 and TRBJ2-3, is AAGVIQSPRHLIKEKRETATLKCYPIPRHDTVYWYQQGPGQDPQFLISFYEKMQSDKGSIPDRFSAQQFSDYHSELNMSSLELGDSALYFCASSPHLVVAGLASTDTQYFGPGTRLTVL.

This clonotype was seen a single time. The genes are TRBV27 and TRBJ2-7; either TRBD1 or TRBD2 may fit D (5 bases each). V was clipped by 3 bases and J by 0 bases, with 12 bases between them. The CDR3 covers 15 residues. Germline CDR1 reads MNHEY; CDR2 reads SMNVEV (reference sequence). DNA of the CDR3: TGTGCCAGCAGTTTGGTATGGGACCTCTCCTACGAGCAGTACTTC. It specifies CASSLVWDLSYEQYF.